The next 28 T cell receptor beta chains were all read from a single sample in a study of blood T cell repertoires in COVID-19. Generated by immunoSEQ multiplex PCR, the TCRdb table keeps only in-frame clones and is missing some. This table has roughly 110,000 clones, roughly 80% appearing once. Sequencing was done on a sample of peripheral blood. The receptors come from a human donor in a cohort sampled during active COVID-19.

The V gene is TRBV11-2, the J gene TRBJ2-1; 14 positions agree with TRBD2. CDR3 length: 15 amino acids. CDR1 SGHAT and CDR2 FQNNGV come from the germline V gene. V shed 5 bases and J 9 bases; nucleotides not matched to a gene: 6. CDR3 loop: CASSLGLAGVFEQFF. The DNA of the CDR3 is TGTGCCAGCAGCCTGGGACTAGCGGGAGTGTTTGAGCAGTTCTTC.

This chain joins TRBV18 and TRBJ1-2; maybe TRBD1 (5 bases). Germline V lookup: CDR1 KGHSH, CDR2 LQKENI. Trimming took off 3 bases at V and 2 bases at J, with 13 bases between the two ends. The CDR3 contains 15 residues. The CDR3 sequence is CASSPSQGENYGYTF. The CDR3 DNA sequence: TGTGCCAGCTCACCTAGTCAGGGCGAGAACTATGGCTACACCTTC. Full variable domain (missing parts from reference TRBV18 and TRBJ1-2): NAGVMQNPRHLVRRRGQEARLRCSPMKGHSHVYWYRQLPEEGLKFMVYLQKENIIDESGMPKERFSAEFPKEGPSILRIQQVVRGDSAAYFCASSPSQGENYGYTFGSGTRLTVV.

The genes are TRBV4-1 and TRBJ2-1; 9 positions match TRBD1. This CDR3 region has 16 residues. From germline, CDR1 is MGHRA and CDR2 YSYEKL. Losses at the gene ends were 1 base for V and 3 bases for J; bases not matched to a gene: 4. CDR3 sequence: CASSQAWTGVYNEQFF. CDR3 nucleotide sequence: TGCGCCAGCAGCCAAGCGTGGACAGGGGTCTACAATGAGCAGTTCTTC.

The V call is TRBV2, the J call TRBJ1-4; 8 nucleotides match TRBD1. V was pared by 6 bases and J by 6 bases, with 9 bases of the junction left unmatched. The CDR3 covers 15 residues. Germline V gene lookup returns CDR1 SNHLY and CDR2 FYNNEI. The CDR3 bases are TGTGCCAGCAGGGACAGGGCCCCGGGAGATGAAAAACTGTTTTTT. Translation gives CASRDRAPGDEKLFF.

This clone occurred once. The V and J genes are TRBV27 and TRBJ2-3; the D gene is possibly TRBD2 (5 bases). Per the germline V gene, CDR1 is MNHEY and CDR2 is SMNVEV (reference sequence). The V and J ends lost 6 bases and 2 bases respectively, with 18 bases between them. CDR3 length equals 16 residues. CDR3 loop: CASRLTRGRYTDTQYF. The CDR3 nucleotides read TGTGCCAGCAGACTCACCCGGGGAAGGTACACAGATACGCAGTATTTT.

This chain connects TRBV28 to TRBJ2-1; D gene uncertain. Trimming left V 4 bases short and J 3 bases short, with 4 bases between. The germline V gene encodes CDR1 MDHEN and CDR2 SYDVKM. This CDR3 contains 12 residues. In nucleotides, the CDR3 is TGTGCCAGCAGTTCGTACTACAATGAGCAGTTCTTC. This translates into CASSSYYNEQFF. Based on the CDR3 plus reference TRBV28 and TRBJ2-1, the full variable domain is DVKVTQSSRYLVKRTGEKVFLECVQDMDHENMFWYRQDPGLGLRLIYFSYDVKMKEKGDIPEGYSVSREKKERFSLILESASTNQTSMYLCASSSYYNEQFFGPGTRLTVL.

The chain couples TRBV25-1 to TRBJ1-2; perhaps TRBD1 as D (6 bases). CDR3 length: 13 residues. The V end was cut by 3 bases, the J end by 7 bases, with 12 bases between. Germline-derived CDR1 and CDR2 are MGHDK and SYGVNS. CDR3 in amino acids: CASSDREGGGYTF. The CDR3, as DNA: TGTGCCAGCAGTGACAGGGAAGGGGGTGGCTACACCTTC.

This clone was picked up one time. CDR3 sequence: CASSLVDRKNTGELFF. In DNA form, the CDR3 reads TGTGCCAGCAGCTTAGTGGACAGAAAAAACACCGGGGAGCTGTTTTTT. J is TRBJ2-2 and V is TRBV5-6, with D possibly TRBD1 on 6 matching bases. The CDR3 extends over 16 amino acids. The V and J ends lost 2 bases and 2 bases respectively, with 13 bases between them. Germline CDR1 is SGHDT and CDR2 is YYEEEE.

The table lists this clone with a few counts. As DNA, the CDR3 is TGTGCCAGCAGCTCAGGGTCGGCCCAGCCCCAGCATTTT. It codes for CASSSGSAQPQHF. The chain recombines TRBV7-9 with TRBJ1-5; possible D gene TRBD1, 5 bases. CDR1 is SEHNR, CDR2 FQNEAQ, per germline (reference sequence). The V and J ends lost 4 bases and 7 bases respectively, with 11 bases between them. The CDR3 is made up of 13 amino acids.

This rearrangement joins TRBV28 to TRBJ1-1; unclear D gene. In germline, CDR1 is MDHEN, CDR2 SYDVKM. The CDR3 is 13 amino acids. Trimming took off 3 bases at V and 2 bases at J, with 7 bases between the two ends. The CDR3 sequence is CASSLAVNTEAFF. As DNA, the CDR3 is TGTGCCAGCAGTTTGGCGGTCAACACTGAAGCTTTCTTT.

This clone was picked up a small number of times. The chain has TRBV7-2 and TRBJ2-2; 7 bases are a match to TRBD2. The CDR3 runs 16 residues. V lost 0 bases to trimming and J lost 0 bases; unmatched junction nucleotides: 1. Germline CDR1 reads SGHTA; CDR2 reads FQGNSA. DNA for the CDR3: TGTGCCAGCAGCTTAGCGGGAGGGCCGAACACCGGGGAGCTGTTTTTT. Protein product: CASSLAGGPNTGELFF.

This clone was observed a few times. The genes are TRBV27 and TRBJ1-6; TRBD1 is a possible D gene (6 bases). This CDR3 is built from 14 residues. The V gene's germline CDR1 is MNHEY and CDR2 SMNVEV (reference sequence). With 4 bases removed from V and 7 bases from J, the gap between germline ends came to 11 bases. The CDR3 coding sequence is TGTGCCAGCAGTTGGACAGACCGGAATTCACCCCTCCACTTT. Protein product: CASSWTDRNSPLHF.

The rearrangement joins TRBV4-3 to TRBJ1-2; no clear D gene. The CDR3 is 16 amino acids. V lost 3 bases, J lost 4 bases, and 18 bases lay in between. The germline gives CDR1 LGHNA, CDR2 YSLEER. For the CDR3, the DNA is TGCGCCAGCAGCCAGGCTCAGTGGCCCATCCCCTATGGCTACACCTTC. Its protein is CASSQAQWPIPYGYTF.

J is TRBJ2-7 and V is TRBV19; maybe TRBD2 (5 bases). CDR3 length: 14 amino acids. Per germline, CDR1 LNHDA and CDR2 SQIVND (reference sequence). V dropped 3 bases and J dropped 3 bases, with 12 bases sitting between them. The CDR3 here is CASSIRAGNYEQYF. In DNA, the CDR3 is TGTGCCAGTAGTATCAGAGCCGGGAACTACGAGCAGTACTTC.

The rearrangement links TRBV6-2 or TRBV6-3 to TRBJ2-1, with 12 bases lining up with TRBD2. This CDR3 is 19 amino acids long. Germline V lookup: CDR1 MNHEY, CDR2 SVGEGT. With V trimmed by 2 bases and J by 6 bases, 14 bases remained unmatched. CDR3 in amino acids: CASSYPRLAGAFTGNEQFF. CDR3 sequence (DNA): TGTGCCAGCAGTTACCCTAGACTAGCGGGGGCATTTACTGGCAATGAGCAGTTCTTC.

This clone was observed many times. V usage is TRBV11-2 and J usage is TRBJ2-5; 7 nucleotides align to TRBD1. Germline assignment: CDR1 SGHAT and CDR2 FQNNGV. CDR3 size: 16 residues. V dropped 2 bases and J dropped 5; count of bases not matched to a gene: 11. For the CDR3, the DNA is TGTGCCAGCAGCTTATACTCGGGACAGCTCCCGGAGACCCAGTACTTC. Translation: CASSLYSGQLPETQYF.

The rearrangement links TRBV25-1 to TRBJ2-1, with TRBD1 identical over 8 bases. The CDR3 has 15 residues. Trimming took 6 bases from V and 14 from J; bases not matched to a gene: 18. Germline CDR1 MGHDK, CDR2 SYGVNS. CDR3 coding DNA: TGTGCCAGCAGGGCCTCCGGGACAGGAAGAGTACAGGAGTTCTTC. Amino acid sequence: CASRASGTGRVQEFF.

The rearrangement joins TRBV2 to TRBJ1-6; no firm D call. The CDR3 runs 13 residues. V lost 7 bases and J lost 3, with 7 bases in between. CDR1 and CDR2 from the germline V gene are SNHLY and FYNNEI. CDR3 DNA: TGTGCCAGCACAACAAACTATAATTCACCCCTCCACTTT. Translated, it gives CASTTNYNSPLHF.

V usage is TRBV5-4 and J usage is TRBJ2-3, with a weak D call TRBD2 (6 bases). Trimming pared 0 bases from V and 1 base from J, leaving 9 bases between. The germline V gene has CDR1 SGHNT and CDR2 YYREEE (reference sequence). This CDR3 comprises 15 residues. The CDR3 nucleotides read TGTGCCAGCAGCTTGGACGGGGGAGGCACAGATACGCAGTATTTT. Translating gives CASSLDGGGTDTQYF.

V and J are TRBV12-3 or TRBV12-4 and TRBJ2-2, with D maybe TRBD1 (5 bases). This CDR3 region has 12 residues. The V gene lost 3 bases and the J gene lost 6 bases, with 5 bases spanning the gap. The CDR3 sequence is CASSLTAGELFF. Here the CDR3 DNA reads TGTGCCAGCAGTTTGACAGCCGGGGAGCTGTTTTTT.

This clone was seen a few times. The V gene is TRBV27, the J gene TRBJ1-2; unclear D gene. Germline CDR1 reads MNHEY; CDR2 reads SMNVEV (reference sequence). The CDR3 has 15 amino acids. Trimming removed 6 bases at V and 1 base at J, with 15 bases between. The CDR3 region has the DNA TGTGCCAGCAGAATAACTTGGGAGAGTAACTATGGCTACACCTTC. Translation gives CASRITWESNYGYTF.

The gene calls are TRBV5-1 and TRBJ2-5; the match to TRBD2 covers 8 bases. The length of the CDR3 is 14 residues. Germline lookup yields CDR1 SGHRS and CDR2 YFSETQ. Trimming took 2 bases from V and 2 from J; bases not matched to a gene: 2. In DNA, the CDR3 is TGCGCCAGCAGCTTTACTAGCGGACAAGAGACCCAGTACTTC. Translating it yields CASSFTSGQETQYF.

This clone was counted ten times or more. V is TRBV7-3 and J is TRBJ2-1; 11 nucleotides line up with TRBD2. The germline gives CDR1 SGHTA, CDR2 FQGTGA. The CDR3 totals 17 residues. V gave up 0 bases and J gave up 7 bases; unmatched junction bases: 8. CDR3 residues: CASSLTTTSGTRNEQFF. DNA of the CDR3: TGTGCCAGCAGCTTAACGACGACTAGCGGGACTCGGAATGAGCAGTTCTTC.

The CDR3 coding sequence is TGTGCCAGCAGTTTATACAACAACCGTAATTCACCCCTCCACTTT. Translating it yields CASSLYNNRNSPLHF. This sequence joins TRBV27 and TRBJ1-6; D gene uncertain. The germline V gene encodes CDR1 MNHEY and CDR2 SMNVEV (reference sequence). Trimming removed 1 base from V and 6 bases from J, with 10 bases in between. The CDR3 runs 15 residues.

V and J are TRBV2 and TRBJ1-6, with D maybe TRBD1 (5 bases). This CDR3 region has 14 residues. The germline V gene has CDR1 SNHLY and CDR2 FYNNEI. V lost 3 bases to trimming and J lost 7 bases, with 10 bases between them. The CDR3 here is CASSEGGGNSPLHF. The CDR3 DNA sequence: TGTGCCAGCAGTGAGGGGGGAGGCAATTCACCCCTCCACTTT.

This chain joins TRBV5-1 and TRBJ2-1; D is unclear. In germline, CDR1 is SGHRS, CDR2 YFSETQ. This CDR3 is 11 amino acids long. Trimming removed 3 bases at V and 7 bases at J, with 5 bases between. The CDR3 protein is CASSWQNEQFF. The CDR3 region has the DNA TGCGCCAGCAGCTGGCAAAATGAGCAGTTCTTC.

The count of this clone is one. V is TRBV3-1 (or the pseudogene TRBV3-2) and J is TRBJ2-7; 7 positions agree with TRBD2. With 3 bases clipped from V and 5 bases from J, the junction kept 19 bases outside the gene matches. The CDR3 spans 18 residues. Germline V gene lookup returns CDR1 LGHDT and CDR2 YNNKEL (reference sequence). CDR3: CASSHPTSEVGRVDEQYV. CDR3 nucleotide sequence: TGTGCCAGCAGCCACCCTACTAGCGAAGTTGGAAGAGTGGACGAGCAGTACGTC.

This sequence joins TRBV7-2 and TRBJ2-3, with a possible D match to TRBD1 (6 bases). The germline V gene has CDR1 SGHTA and CDR2 FQGNSA. CDR3 length: 15 amino acids. Between the trimmed V and J ends, which lost 2 bases and 2 bases, there was a span of 11 bases. CDR3 amino acids: CASSLSDRFTDTQYF. DNA of the CDR3: TGTGCCAGCAGCTTAAGTGACAGGTTCACAGATACGCAGTATTTT.